The 30 T cell receptor beta chains reported below all come from one sample, sequenced in a study of T cell changes during pregnancy in multiple sclerosis. Clones were read by immunoSEQ multiplex PCR, and TCRdb kept only the in-frame ones, dropping some. The sample carries fewer than 85,000 clones, 90% to 95% recorded once. This sample comprised peripheral blood, obtained in the second trimester of pregnancy. The source is a female donor with multiple sclerosis, enrolled in a pregnancy study.

This chain joins TRBV30 and TRBJ1-2, with 9 bases fitting TRBD1. The CDR3 has 12 amino acids. The V gene end was trimmed by 7 bases and the J gene end by 7 bases; junction bases not matched to a gene: 7. From germline, CDR1 is GTSNPN and CDR2 SVGIG (reference sequence). The CDR3 bases are TGTGCCTTGGGACAGGGAGGTGGTGGCTACACCTTC. Translating gives CALGQGGGGYTF.

J is TRBJ2-2 and V is TRBV5-1; a weak D match, TRBD2 (6 bases). Per the germline V gene, CDR1 is SGHRS and CDR2 is YFSETQ. V was shortened by 5 bases and J by 4 bases, with 15 bases between the two germline ends. This CDR3 spans 15 amino acids. The CDR3 DNA sequence: TGCGCCAGCAGTGTCTCGGAGGGGACCACCGGGGAGCTGTTTTTT. This encodes CASSVSEGTTGELFF. The variable domain in full, with the rest retrieved from reference TRBV5-1 and TRBJ2-2, is KAGVTQTPRYLIKTRGQQVTLSCSPISGHRSVSWYQQTPGQGLQFLFEYFSETQRNKGNFPGRFSGRQFSNSRSEMNVSTLELGDSALYLCASSVSEGTTGELFFGEGSRLTVL.

V usage is TRBV7-2 and J usage is TRBJ2-5; D may be TRBD2 (5 bases). Trimming stripped 2 bases from V and 4 bases from J, with 11 bases between. The CDR3 extends over 14 amino acids. In germline, CDR1 is SGHTA, CDR2 FQGNSA. The CDR3 sequence: CASSLSGLGETQYF. Written as DNA, the CDR3 is TGTGCCAGCAGCTTATCAGGACTTGGAGAGACCCAGTACTTC.

This sequence joins TRBV6-6 and TRBJ2-5; the match to TRBD2 covers 7 bases. V dropped 7 bases and J dropped 4; count of bases not matched to a gene: 12. This CDR3 spans 15 amino acids. CDR1 is MNHNY and CDR2 is SVGAGI in the germline V gene (reference sequence). CDR3 amino acids: CASKGRAGERETQYF. In DNA, the CDR3 is TGTGCCAGCAAGGGGCGGGCGGGAGAAAGAGAGACCCAGTACTTC.

This chain connects TRBV12-2 to TRBJ1-2; the table assigns TRBD1, which was not confirmed against the DNA. TRBV12-2 is listed as a pseudogene. The CDR3 totals 17 residues. The CDR3 protein is CASRSVNHRGGRNGYTF. In DNA, the CDR3 is TGTGCAAGTCGCTCCGTTAACCACAGGGGGGGGCGAAATGGCTACACCTTC.

CDR3 bases: TGTGCCAGCAGCTTACCCCAGGGGGCAAACTATGGCTACACCTTC. Encoded protein: CASSLPQGANYGYTF. The chain combines TRBV7-9 with TRBJ1-2, with 8 bases matching TRBD1. The germline V gene has CDR1 SEHNR and CDR2 FQNEAQ (reference sequence). J was trimmed by 2 bases and V by 2 bases; bases with no gene match: 4. The CDR3 totals 15 residues.

The V and J genes are TRBV20-1 and TRBJ2-3; 8 bases agree with TRBD1. Germline V lookup: CDR1 DFQATT, CDR2 SNEGSKA (reference sequence). V was clipped by 4 bases and J by 6 bases; unmatched bases: 0. There are 11 residues in the CDR3. CDR3 DNA sequence: TGCAGTGCTAACAGGGGGGATACGCAGTATTTT. Translated, it gives CSANRGDTQYF.

The count of this clone is one. V is TRBV28 and J is TRBJ2-7; tentatively, D is TRBD2 (7 bases). The CDR3 length is 12 residues. Trimming pared 3 bases from V and 12 bases from J, leaving 15 bases between. CDR1 and CDR2 (germline): MDHEN, SYDVKM. CDR3 coding DNA: TGTGCCAGCAGTTTTCTCACAGGGAGGGGGTACTTC. Protein product: CASSFLTGRGYF.

V usage is TRBV2 and J usage is TRBJ1-5; weak D call: TRBD1 (6 bases). CDR3 length: 16 amino acids. Germline assignment: CDR1 SNHLY and CDR2 FYNNEI. V lost 4 bases and J lost 6, with 19 bases in between. The CDR3: CASSGPYRERGQPQHF. As DNA, the CDR3 is TGTGCCAGCAGTGGGCCCTACAGGGAGCGGGGTCAGCCCCAGCATTTT. Full variable domain (remainder filled in from reference TRBV2 and TRBJ1-5): EPEVTQTPSHQVTQMGQEVILRCVPISNHLYFYWYRQILGQKVEFLVSFYNNEISEKSEIFDDQFSVERPDGSNFTLKIRSTKLEDSAMYFCASSGPYRERGQPQHFGDGTRLSIL.

V is TRBV10-1 and J is TRBJ2-7; no reliable D call. CDR3 length: 11 residues. Germline V lookup: CDR1 WNHNN, CDR2 SYGVQD (reference sequence). Trimming left V 7 bases short and J 0 bases short, with 4 bases between. The CDR3 loop reads CASTRSYEQYF. The CDR3 region has the DNA TGCGCCAGCACCCGCTCCTACGAGCAGTACTTC.

The rearrangement links TRBV19 to TRBJ2-2; 10 nucleotides line up with TRBD2. CDR1 and CDR2 (germline): LNHDA, SQIVND (reference sequence). This CDR3 contains 15 residues. Trimming removed 2 bases from V and 4 bases from J; junction bases left unmatched: 1. CDR3 region: CASSILAGATGELFF. CDR3 bases: TGTGCCAGTAGTATACTAGCGGGAGCCACCGGGGAGCTGTTTTTT.

The chain uses TRBV7-8 and TRBJ2-2; 7 bases line up with TRBD2. CDR1 SGHVS and CDR2 FQNEAQ come from the germline V gene. CDR3 length: 12 residues. V trimming: 8 bases; J trimming: 6 bases; junction bases outside the gene matches: 3. The CDR3 DNA reads TGTGCCAGCCTCGGGAGGTCCGGGGAGCTGTTTTTT. Encoded protein: CASLGRSGELFF.

V is TRBV19 and J is TRBJ1-1, with 7 positions matching TRBD1. Unmatched junction bases numbered 5, after V lost 3 bases and J lost 1 base. The germline CDR1 and CDR2 sequences are LNHDA and SQIVND (reference sequence). The CDR3 is 15 amino acids. The CDR3 loop is CASSMTGLGNTEAFF. The DNA of the CDR3 is TGTGCCAGTAGTATGACAGGGCTGGGGAACACTGAAGCTTTCTTT.

This clone was observed a single time. CDR3 bases: TGTGCCAGCAGCTGGGGACAGACTAGTTCTTCCTACGAGCAGTACTTC. This encodes CASSWGQTSSSYEQYF. V gene TRBV11-2 combines with J gene TRBJ2-7; weak D call: TRBD1 (7 bases). Trimming stripped 4 bases from V and 1 base from J, with 17 bases between. Germline V gene sequence: CDR1 SGHAT, CDR2 FQNNGV. The CDR3 is made up of 16 amino acids. Together with reference TRBV11-2 and TRBJ2-7, the CDR3 gives the full variable domain: EAGVAQSPRYKIIEKRQSVAFWCNPISGHATLYWYQQILGQGPKLLIQFQNNGVVDDSQLPKDRFSAERLKGVDSTLKIQPAKLEDSAVYLCASSWGQTSSSYEQYFGPGTRLTVT.

The rearrangement joins TRBV27 to TRBJ1-1, with D unclear. The germline V and J ends were trimmed by 2 bases and 8 bases, with 9 bases remaining between them. The V gene's germline CDR1 is MNHEY and CDR2 SMNVEV (reference sequence). CDR3 length: 12 amino acids. DNA for the CDR3: TGTGCCAGCAGTTTAGGGCGAAACGAAGCTTTCTTT. This translates into CASSLGRNEAFF.

V and J are TRBV5-1 and TRBJ2-1, with TRBD2 matching 10 bases. J gave up 8 bases and V 0 bases, and 8 bases lay outside the gene matches. The CDR3 covers 16 residues. The germline gives CDR1 SGHRS, CDR2 YFSETQ. The CDR3 is CASSLESSGSYHEQFF. The CDR3 DNA reads TGCGCCAGCAGCTTGGAGTCTAGCGGGAGTTACCATGAGCAGTTCTTC.

V is TRBV14 and J is TRBJ2-7; 8 nucleotides agree with TRBD2. Germline CDR1 reads SGHDN; CDR2 reads FVKESK. J gave up 3 bases and V 3 bases, and 13 bases lay outside the gene matches. This CDR3 has 17 residues. CDR3 in amino acids: CASSQKLAGSGNYEQYF. CDR3 sequence (DNA): TGTGCCAGCAGCCAGAAATTAGCGGGAAGCGGAAACTACGAGCAGTACTTC.

V and J are TRBV29-1 and TRBJ1-2; 9 bases line up with TRBD1. The CDR3 is 13 amino acids. The trim removed 3 bases at V and 4 bases at J, leaving 3 bases unmatched. Germline-derived CDR1 and CDR2 are SQVTM and ANQGSEA. The CDR3 DNA reads TGCAGCGTTGAGGGGGACAGGGTCTATGGCTACACCTTC. It encodes CSVEGDRVYGYTF.

DNA for the CDR3: TGTGCCAGCAGTGCCGGGACAGGGGGTAATGAAAAACTGTTTTTT. This codes for CASSAGTGGNEKLFF. This chain uses TRBV6-1 with TRBJ1-4, with 11 positions matching TRBD1. CDR3 length: 15 amino acids. Losses at the gene ends were 4 bases for V and 4 bases for J; bases not matched to a gene: 2. The V gene's germline CDR1 is MNHNS and CDR2 SASEGT.

This clone was recorded only once. The chain has TRBV5-8 and TRBJ2-5, with D unresolved. The CDR3 length is 12 residues. Germline values: CDR1 SGHTS, CDR2 YDEGEE. With 0 bases removed from V and 4 bases from J, the gap between germline ends came to 4 bases. The CDR3 here is CASSLARETQYF. The CDR3, as DNA: TGTGCCAGCAGCTTGGCCCGAGAGACCCAGTACTTC.

The V call is TRBV7-8, the J call TRBJ2-5; 13 bases map to TRBD2. With 5 bases clipped from V and 5 bases from J, the junction kept 5 bases outside the gene matches. Germline CDR1 reads SGHVS; CDR2 reads FQNEAQ. CDR3 length: 15 amino acids. CDR3 DNA: TGTGCCAGCAGCCACGGACTAGCGGGAGCGGAGACCCAGTACTTC. Its protein product is CASSHGLAGAETQYF.

In its sample, this clone was seen once. This chain joins TRBV6-5 and TRBJ2-7; TRBD2 might be the D (6 bases). CDR1 MNHEY and CDR2 SVGAGI come from the germline V gene. V was trimmed by 5 bases and J by 3 bases, leaving 14 bases between them. The length of the CDR3 is 14 residues. The chain's CDR3 is CASSTGTGVYEQYF. The CDR3, as DNA: TGTGCCAGCAGTACCGGGACGGGAGTCTACGAGCAGTACTTC.

The chain couples TRBV5-6 to TRBJ1-2; D remains ambiguous. From germline, CDR1 is SGHDT and CDR2 YYEEEE. This CDR3 comprises 16 residues. V was shortened by 3 bases and J by 8 bases, with 23 bases between the two germline ends. This CDR3 is CASSSTNKDGVKGYTF. CDR3 coding DNA: TGTGCCAGCAGCTCGACTAACAAGGATGGGGTGAAGGGCTACACCTTC.

V usage is TRBV7-2 and J usage is TRBJ2-3; weak D call: TRBD1 (5 bases). This CDR3 has 12 amino acids. The germline CDR1 and CDR2 sequences are SGHTA and FQGNSA. Trimming took off 5 bases at V and 8 bases at J, with 11 bases between the two ends. CDR3 sequence: CASSPRGRTQYF. The CDR3 DNA follows: TGTGCCAGCAGCCCAAGGGGCCGTACGCAGTATTTT.

The J gene is TRBJ2-3, the V gene TRBV5-4, with a tentative D call TRBD2 (6 bases). V gave up 5 bases and J gave up 0 bases, with 13 bases separating them. The CDR3 has 15 amino acids. Germline CDR1 SGHNT, CDR2 YYREEE (reference sequence). CDR3 sequence: CASSEAGISTDTQYF. For the CDR3, the DNA is TGTGCCAGCAGTGAAGCGGGTATTAGCACAGATACGCAGTATTTT.

The chain uses TRBV5-6 and TRBJ1-3, with 8 nucleotides matching TRBD1. Germline values: CDR1 SGHDT, CDR2 YYEEEE. The V segment lost 5 bases and the J segment 4 bases; nucleotides outside the gene matches: 8. This CDR3 is built from 15 residues. DNA of the CDR3: TGTGCCAGCAGTCAAGGACAGGGCCCGGGAAACACCATATATTTT. Its protein product is CASSQGQGPGNTIYF.

The gene calls are TRBV7-7 and TRBJ2-7; D is possibly TRBD1 (5 bases). CDR1 is SSHAT, CDR2 FNYEAQ, per germline (reference sequence). Trimming left V 1 base short and J 3 bases short, with 7 bases between. This CDR3 has 13 residues. The DNA of the CDR3 is TGTGCCAGCAGCTTAGGGACACTCTACGAGCAGTACTTC. The encoded protein is CASSLGTLYEQYF.

The rearrangement uses TRBV28 and TRBJ2-3; the match to TRBD2 covers 7 bases. V was pared by 6 bases and J by 1 base, with 7 bases of the junction left unmatched. The CDR3 has 15 amino acids. CDR1 is MDHEN and CDR2 is SYDVKM in the germline V gene. The CDR3 protein is CASSRSTSGTDTQYF. For the CDR3, the DNA is TGTGCCAGCAGCCGATCTACTAGCGGCACAGATACGCAGTATTTT.

The V call is TRBV5-1, the J call TRBJ2-7, with D maybe TRBD2 (5 bases). Looked up from germline, CDR1 is SGHRS and CDR2 is YFSETQ. Trimming shortened V by 0 bases and J by 3 bases, and 16 bases separated the two germline ends. The CDR3 spans 16 residues. DNA for the CDR3: TGCGCCAGCAGCTTGGGTGCCCCGGGGTTAGGCTACGAGCAGTACTTC. This translates into CASSLGAPGLGYEQYF.

Written as DNA, the CDR3 is TGTGCCAGCAGTTTCCGGGGGAACACTGAAGCTTTCTTT. Translating gives CASSFRGNTEAFF. The chain combines TRBV27 with TRBJ1-1; D is unresolved. V was trimmed by 3 bases and J by 1 base, leaving 6 bases between them. Germline CDR1 is MNHEY and CDR2 is SMNVEV (reference sequence). CDR3 length: 13 residues.